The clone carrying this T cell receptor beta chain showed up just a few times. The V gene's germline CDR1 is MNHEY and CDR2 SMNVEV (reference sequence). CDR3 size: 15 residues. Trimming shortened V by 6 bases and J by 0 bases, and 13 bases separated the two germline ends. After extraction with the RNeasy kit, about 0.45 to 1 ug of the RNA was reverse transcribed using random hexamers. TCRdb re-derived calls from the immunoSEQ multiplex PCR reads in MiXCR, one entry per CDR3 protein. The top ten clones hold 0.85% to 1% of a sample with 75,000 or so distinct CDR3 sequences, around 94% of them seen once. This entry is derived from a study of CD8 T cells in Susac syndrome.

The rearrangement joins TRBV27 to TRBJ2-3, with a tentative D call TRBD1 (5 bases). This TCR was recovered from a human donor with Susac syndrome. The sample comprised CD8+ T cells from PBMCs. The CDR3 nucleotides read TGTGCCAGCAGACGAAGACAGTCCAGCACAGATACGCAGTATTTT. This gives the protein CASRRRQSSTDTQYF.